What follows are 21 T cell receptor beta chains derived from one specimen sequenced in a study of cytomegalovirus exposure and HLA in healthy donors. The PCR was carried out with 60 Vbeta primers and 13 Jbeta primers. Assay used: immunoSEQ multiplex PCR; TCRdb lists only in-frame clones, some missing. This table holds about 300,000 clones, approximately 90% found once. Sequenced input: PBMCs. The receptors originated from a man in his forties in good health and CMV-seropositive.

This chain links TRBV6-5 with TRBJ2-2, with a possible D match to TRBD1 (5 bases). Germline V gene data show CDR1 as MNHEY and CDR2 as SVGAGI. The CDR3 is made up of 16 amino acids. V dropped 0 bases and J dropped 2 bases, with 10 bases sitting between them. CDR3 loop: CASSYSEGVNTGELFF. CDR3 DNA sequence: TGTGCCAGCAGTTACTCGGAAGGGGTCAACACCGGGGAGCTGTTTTTT.

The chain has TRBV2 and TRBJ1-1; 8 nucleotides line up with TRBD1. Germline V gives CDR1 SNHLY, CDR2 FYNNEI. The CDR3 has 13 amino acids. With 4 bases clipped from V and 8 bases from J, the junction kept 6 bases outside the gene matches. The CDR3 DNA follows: TGTGCCAGCAGTGCGTCAAGGGACAGGGAAGCTTTCTTT. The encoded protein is CASSASRDREAFF.

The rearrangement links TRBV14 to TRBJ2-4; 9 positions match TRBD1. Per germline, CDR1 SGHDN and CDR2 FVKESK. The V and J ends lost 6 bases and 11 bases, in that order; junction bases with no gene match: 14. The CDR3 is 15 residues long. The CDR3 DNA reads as TGTGCCAGCAGTCAGGGACAGGGCCCCCTTGTCGTTCAGTACTTC. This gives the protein CASSQGQGPLVVQYF.

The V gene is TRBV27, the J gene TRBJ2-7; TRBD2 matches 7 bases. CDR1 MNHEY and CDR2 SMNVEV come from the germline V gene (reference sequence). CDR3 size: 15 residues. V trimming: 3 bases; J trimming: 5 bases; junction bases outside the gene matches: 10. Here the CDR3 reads CASSLRGLVADEQYF. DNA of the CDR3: TGTGCCAGCAGTTTGAGAGGACTAGTGGCCGACGAGCAGTACTTC.

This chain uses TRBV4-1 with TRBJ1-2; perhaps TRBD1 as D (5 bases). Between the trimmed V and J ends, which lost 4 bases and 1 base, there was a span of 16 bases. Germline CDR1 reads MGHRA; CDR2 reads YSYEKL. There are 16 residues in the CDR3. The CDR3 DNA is TGCGCCAGCAGCCTCGGACCCGGGGGGGGTAACTATGGCTACACCTTC. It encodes CASSLGPGGGNYGYTF.

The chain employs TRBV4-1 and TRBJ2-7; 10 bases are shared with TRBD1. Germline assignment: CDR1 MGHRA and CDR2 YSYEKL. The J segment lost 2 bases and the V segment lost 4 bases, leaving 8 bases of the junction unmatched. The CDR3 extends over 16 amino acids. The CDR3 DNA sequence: TGCGCCAGCAGCCGACCCGGGACAGGGGTCCCCTACGAGCAGTACTTC. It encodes CASSRPGTGVPYEQYF.

CDR3 residues: CASSLLWNTEAFF. The CDR3 DNA is TGTGCCAGCAGTTTACTATGGAACACTGAAGCTTTCTTT. This rearrangement joins TRBV27 to TRBJ1-1; D is undetermined. V was pared by 2 bases and J by 1 base, with 5 bases between. This CDR3 comprises 13 residues. CDR1 and CDR2 from the germline V gene are MNHEY and SMNVEV (reference sequence).

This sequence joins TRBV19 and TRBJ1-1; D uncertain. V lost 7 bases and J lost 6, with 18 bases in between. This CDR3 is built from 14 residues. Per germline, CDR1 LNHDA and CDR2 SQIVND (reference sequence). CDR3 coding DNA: TGTGCCAGTACCCTCTCCGCCCCGTCGGCTGAAGCTTTCTTT. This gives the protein CASTLSAPSAEAFF.

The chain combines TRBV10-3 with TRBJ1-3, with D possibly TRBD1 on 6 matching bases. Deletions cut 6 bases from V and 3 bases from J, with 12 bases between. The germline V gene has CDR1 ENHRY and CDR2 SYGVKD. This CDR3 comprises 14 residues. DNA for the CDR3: TGTGCCATCAGAATCCAGGGGTATGGAAACACCATATATTTT. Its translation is CAIRIQGYGNTIYF.

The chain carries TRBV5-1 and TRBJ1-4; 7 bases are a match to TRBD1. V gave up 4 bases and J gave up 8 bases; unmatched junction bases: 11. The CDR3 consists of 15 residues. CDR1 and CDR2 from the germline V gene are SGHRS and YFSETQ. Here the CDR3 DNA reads TGCGCCAGCAGCACCCGGGACAGCGTATCAGAAAAACTGTTTTTT. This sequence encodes CASSTRDSVSEKLFF.

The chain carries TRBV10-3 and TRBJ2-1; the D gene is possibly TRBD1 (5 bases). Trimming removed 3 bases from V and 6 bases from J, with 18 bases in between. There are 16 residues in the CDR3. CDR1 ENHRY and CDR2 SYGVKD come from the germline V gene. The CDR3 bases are TGTGCCATCAGTGATTTGGTCGCAAGTGGGGCCAATGAGCAGTTCTTC. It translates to CAISDLVASGANEQFF.

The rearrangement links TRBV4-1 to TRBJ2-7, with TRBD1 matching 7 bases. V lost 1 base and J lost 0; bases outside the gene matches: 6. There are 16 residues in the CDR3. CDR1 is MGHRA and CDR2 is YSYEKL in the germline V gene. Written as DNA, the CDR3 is TGCGCCAGCAGCCAAGCCCGGACAGGTGACTCCTACGAGCAGTACTTC. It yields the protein CASSQARTGDSYEQYF.

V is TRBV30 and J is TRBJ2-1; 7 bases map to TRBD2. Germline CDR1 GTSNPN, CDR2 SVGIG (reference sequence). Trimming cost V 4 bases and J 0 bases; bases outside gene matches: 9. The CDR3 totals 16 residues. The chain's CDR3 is CAWTPSGGSSYNEQFF. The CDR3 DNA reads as TGTGCCTGGACCCCCTCTGGCGGGAGCTCCTACAATGAGCAGTTCTTC. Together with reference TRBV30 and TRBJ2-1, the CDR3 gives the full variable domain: SQTIHQWPATLVQPVGSPLSLECTVEGTSNPNLYWYRQAAGRGLQLLFYSVGIGQISSEVPQNLSASRPQDRQFILSSKKLLLSDSGFYLCAWTPSGGSSYNEQFFGPGTRLTVL.

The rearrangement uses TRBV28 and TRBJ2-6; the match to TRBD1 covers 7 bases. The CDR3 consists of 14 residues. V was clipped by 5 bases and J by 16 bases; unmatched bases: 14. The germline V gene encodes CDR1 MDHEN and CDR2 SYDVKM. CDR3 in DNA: TGTGCCAGCAGTCCCCGACAGGGTTCAACCAAGCTGACTTTC. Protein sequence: CASSPRQGSTKLTF.

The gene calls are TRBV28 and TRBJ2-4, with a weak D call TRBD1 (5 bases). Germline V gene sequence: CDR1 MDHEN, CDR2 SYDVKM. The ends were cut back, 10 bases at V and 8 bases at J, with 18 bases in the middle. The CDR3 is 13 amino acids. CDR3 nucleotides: TGTGCCACCCAGGGATTCGCAGGGTACATTCAGTACTTC. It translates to CATQGFAGYIQYF.

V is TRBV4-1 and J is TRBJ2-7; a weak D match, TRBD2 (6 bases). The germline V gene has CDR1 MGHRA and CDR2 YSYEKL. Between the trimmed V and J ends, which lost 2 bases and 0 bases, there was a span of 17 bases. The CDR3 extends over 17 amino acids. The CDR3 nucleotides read TGCGCCAGCAGCCAAACCATCGGGACTCTTAACTCCTACGAGCAGTACTTC. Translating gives CASSQTIGTLNSYEQYF.

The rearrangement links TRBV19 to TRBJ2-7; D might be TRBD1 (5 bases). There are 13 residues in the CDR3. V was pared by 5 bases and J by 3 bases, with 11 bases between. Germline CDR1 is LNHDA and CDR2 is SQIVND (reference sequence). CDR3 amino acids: CASSRSGIYEQYF. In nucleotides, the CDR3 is TGTGCCAGTAGTCGATCAGGGATCTACGAGCAGTACTTC.

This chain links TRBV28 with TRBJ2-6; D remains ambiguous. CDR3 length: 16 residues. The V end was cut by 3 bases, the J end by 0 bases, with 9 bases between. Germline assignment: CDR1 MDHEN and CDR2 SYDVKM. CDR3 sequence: CASSFLESSGANVLTF. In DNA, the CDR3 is TGTGCCAGCAGTTTCCTAGAGAGCTCTGGGGCCAACGTCCTGACTTTC.

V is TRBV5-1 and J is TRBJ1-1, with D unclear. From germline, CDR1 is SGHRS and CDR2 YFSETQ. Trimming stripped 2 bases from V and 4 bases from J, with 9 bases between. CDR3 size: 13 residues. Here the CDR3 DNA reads TGCGCCAGCAGCTTTCCCACGGGCACTGAAGCTTTCTTT. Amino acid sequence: CASSFPTGTEAFF.

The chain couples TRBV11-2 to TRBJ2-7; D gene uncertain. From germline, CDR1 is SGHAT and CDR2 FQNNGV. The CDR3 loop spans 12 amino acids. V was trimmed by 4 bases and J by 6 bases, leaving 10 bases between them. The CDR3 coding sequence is TGTGCCAGCAGCTCTCGGCGCGGCGAGCAGTACTTC. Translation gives CASSSRRGEQYF. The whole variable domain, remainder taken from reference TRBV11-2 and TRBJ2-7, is EAGVAQSPRYKIIEKRQSVAFWCNPISGHATLYWYQQILGQGPKLLIQFQNNGVVDDSQLPKDRFSAERLKGVDSTLKIQPAKLEDSAVYLCASSSRRGEQYFGPGTRLTVT.

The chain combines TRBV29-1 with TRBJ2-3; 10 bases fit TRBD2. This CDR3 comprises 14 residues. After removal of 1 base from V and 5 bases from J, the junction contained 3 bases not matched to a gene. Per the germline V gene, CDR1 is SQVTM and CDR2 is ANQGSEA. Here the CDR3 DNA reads TGCAGCGTTGAAGCTAGCGGGAGCGAAGATACGCAGTATTTT. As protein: CSVEASGSEDTQYF.